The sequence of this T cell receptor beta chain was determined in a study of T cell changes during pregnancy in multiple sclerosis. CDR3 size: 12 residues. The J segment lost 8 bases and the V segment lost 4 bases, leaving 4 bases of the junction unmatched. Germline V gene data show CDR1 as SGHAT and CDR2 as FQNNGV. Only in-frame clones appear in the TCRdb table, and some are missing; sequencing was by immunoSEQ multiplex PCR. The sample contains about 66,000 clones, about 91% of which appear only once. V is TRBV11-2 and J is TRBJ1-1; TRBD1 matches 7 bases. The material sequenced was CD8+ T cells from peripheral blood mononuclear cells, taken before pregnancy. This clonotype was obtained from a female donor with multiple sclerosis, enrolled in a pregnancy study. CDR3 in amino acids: CASSWTGVEAFF. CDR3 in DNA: TGTGCCAGCAGCTGGACAGGAGTAGAAGCTTTCTTT.